This is a list of T cell receptor beta chains from one sample in a study of cytomegalovirus exposure and HLA in healthy donors. Measured with immunoSEQ multiplex PCR; TCRdb has only the in-frame clones, and not every one. The table lists around 230,000 clones, 82% of them singletons. Specimen: PBMCs. These receptors came from a man aged 35 to 55 in good health and CMV-seropositive. The CDR3 runs from the conserved cysteine through the conserved F or W. D genes are given only for firm matches. Only part of the rows carry a size: once, few, many, or a class if the clone is expanded.

V	size	D	J	length	CDR3	DNA
TRBV4-1	.	.	TRBJ1-1	15	CASSQAAGTAYAAFF	TGCGCCAGCAGCCAAGCTGCGGGAACGGCTTATGCAGCTTTCTTT
TRBV2	.	TRBD2	TRBJ2-1	17	CASSEGALAGGYNEQFF	TGTGCCAGCAGTGAAGGGGCTCTAGCGGGAGGGTACAATGAGCAGTTCTTC
TRBV2	.	TRBD2	TRBJ2-3	15	CASTGLADSTDTQYF	TGTGCCAGCACCGGACTAGCGGATAGCACAGATACGCAGTATTTT
TRBV10-2	.	.	TRBJ2-5	13	CASRDRVSETQYF	TGCGCCAGCAGGGACAGAGTCTCGGAGACCCAGTACTTC
TRBV18	.	TRBD1	TRBJ2-5	14	CASSPGQGKQTQYF	TGTGCCAGCTCACCGGGACAGGGTAAACAGACCCAGTACTTC
TRBV5-1	.	TRBD1	TRBJ1-2	17	CASSPYSGQGGNYGYTF	TGCGCCAGCAGCCCTTACTCCGGACAGGGGGGGAACTATGGCTACACCTTC
TRBV5-1	.	TRBD1	TRBJ1-5	16	CASSLSGQGDHQPQHF	TGCGCCAGCAGCTTGTCCGGACAGGGGGATCATCAGCCCCAGCATTTT
TRBV27	.	TRBD1	TRBJ2-7	14	CASRLAGGSYEQYF	TGTGCCAGCCGTCTGGCAGGGGGCTCCTACGAGCAGTACTTC
TRBV6-5	.	.	TRBJ1-1	11	CASGADGEAFF	TGTGCCAGCGGGGCCGACGGTGAAGCTTTCTTT
TRBV5-1	.	TRBD2	TRBJ2-5	13	CATTSGRGETQYF	TGCGCCACGACTAGCGGGAGGGGGGAGACCCAGTACTTC
TRBV10-3	.	.	TRBJ1-2	14	CAIQGGALPNGYTF	TGTGCCATCCAAGGGGGGGCCCTCCCAAATGGCTACACCTTC
TRBV7-8	.	TRBD1	TRBJ2-3	13	CASSIEGQNTQYF	TGTGCCAGCAGCATAGAGGGACAGAATACGCAGTATTTT
TRBV30	.	TRBD2	TRBJ2-2	14	CAWKGLANTGELFF	TGTGCCTGGAAGGGACTAGCGAACACCGGGGAGCTGTTTTTT
TRBV15	.	TRBD2	TRBJ2-1	15	CATSRRLAGYNEQFF	TGTGCCACCAGCAGAAGACTAGCGGGCTACAATGAGCAGTTCTTC
TRBV25-1	.	.	TRBJ1-2	16	CASSERAADANYGYTF	TGTGCCAGCAGTGAACGGGCAGCGGACGCTAACTATGGCTACACCTTC
TRBV7-2	.	TRBD2	TRBJ2-1	15	CASSRSGTLYNEQFF	TGTGCCAGCAGCCGTAGCGGGACTCTCTACAATGAGCAGTTCTTC
TRBV13	.	TRBD1	TRBJ1-4	13	CASSTDRDEKLFF	TGTGCCAGCAGCACGGACAGGGATGAAAAACTGTTTTTT
TRBV27	.	.	TRBJ2-2	13	CASSGLNTGELFF	TGTGCCAGCTCGGGACTTAACACCGGGGAGCTGTTTTTT
TRBV5-1	.	TRBD2	TRBJ2-5	16	CASSRQGTSEQEAQYF	TGCGCCAGCAGCCGACAAGGGACTAGCGAGCAAGAGGCCCAGTACTTC
TRBV7-9	.	.	TRBJ1-3	13	CASSPASGNTIYF	TGTGCCAGCAGCCCCGCGTCCGGAAACACCATATATTTT
TRBV14	few	.	TRBJ2-2	18	CASSSPFVQSKNTGELFF	TGTGCCAGCAGCTCCCCCTTTGTGCAGTCCAAGAACACCGGGGAGCTGTTTTTT
TRBV7-8	once	TRBD1	TRBJ1-3	14	CASSLGTGGHTIYF	TGTGCCAGCAGCTTAGGGACAGGGGGACACACCATATATTTT